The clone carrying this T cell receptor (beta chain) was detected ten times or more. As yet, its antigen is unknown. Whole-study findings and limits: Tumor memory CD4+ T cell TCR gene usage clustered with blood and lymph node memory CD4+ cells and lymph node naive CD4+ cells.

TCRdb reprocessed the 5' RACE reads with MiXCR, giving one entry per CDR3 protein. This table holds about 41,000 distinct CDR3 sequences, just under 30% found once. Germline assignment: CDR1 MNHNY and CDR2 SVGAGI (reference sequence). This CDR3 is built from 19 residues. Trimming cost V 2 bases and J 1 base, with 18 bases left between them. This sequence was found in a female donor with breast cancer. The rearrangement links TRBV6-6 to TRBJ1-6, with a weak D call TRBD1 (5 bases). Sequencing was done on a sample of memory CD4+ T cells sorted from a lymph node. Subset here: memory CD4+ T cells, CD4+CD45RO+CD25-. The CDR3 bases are TGTGCCAGCAGTTACAACCGACAGCGCGGGATATCCTATAATTCACCCCTCCACTTT. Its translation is CASSYNRQRGISYNSPLHF.